This T cell receptor beta chain was sequenced for a study of blood T cell repertoires in COVID-19 (TCRdb year 2020). About the study as a whole: Samples covering the acute and convalescent phases of COVID-19 were provided by collaborators in the United States, Italy and Spain. The prospective study material was composed of cDNA or gDNA derived from T cells, B-cell-depleted T cells, or PBMCs. Deeply sampled blood TCRbeta repertoires from subjects exposed to, actively infected with, or recovered from COVID-19 were included in the dataset. A freely available public database, intended as a resource for researchers studying the immune response to SARS-CoV-2, is where the repertoires were released. Samples came from the ongoing ImmuneRACE study (first 160 participants) plus 1,254 subjects from 6 global collaborators. Nearly every sample came with metadata listing a de-identified subject ID, COVID-19 status, age in years and sex. Where available, HLA class I and class II types were taken from metadata supplied by the sample provider and were not determined by assay-based typing.

CDR1 and CDR2 (SEHNR, FQNEAQ) derive from the germline V gene (reference sequence). The CDR3 goes from the cysteine to the phenylalanine over 15 residues. Only the CDR3 portion is preserved as DNA: 45 bases, with reading frame beginning at the first base. From V the trimming removes 6 bases and from J it removes 9 bases, while the gene matches leave 14 bases of the junction unaccounted for. The immunoSEQ Assay, a bias-controlled multiplex PCR, was used to amplify TCRbeta CDR3 regions from genomic DNA. Turning to the authors' computational methods: The number of nucleated cells in each sample was estimated from the amplification of reference gene primers within the assay. To quantify the absolute abundance of each unique TCRbeta CDR3 rearrangement, sequence reads were collapsed and filtered. For each sample, productive Simpson clonality was calculated by taking the square root of Simpson's diversity index across productive rearrangements. The table was pulled from immuneACCESS by TCRdb, which kept in-frame rearrangements only. Such tables lose some clones; where checked, under half of the loss comes from unresolved V genes, and the rest has no known cause. D and trimming were read from the DNA, whereas the V and J calls and clone size are those reported in that table. This sample gives about 6,100 clones in total; 91% of them show up just once. The ten largest account for 40% to 60% of the sample.

Each collaborating institution followed its own protocols to collect whole blood in K2EDTA tubes. For TCRbeta analysis, collaborators shipped samples as frozen whole blood, isolated PBMCs, or DNA extracted from either of those sample types. What the authors observed across the whole study: Clinical and demographic metadata were provided uncurated, with the amount varying by source and participant.

Concerning this clone: Its antigen is not yet known. No base-level quality is on record; no much larger clone is a single base apart.

The sequence came from a human donor in a cohort sampled during active COVID-19. The sample taken for sequencing was peripheral blood. The V gene is TRBV7-9 and the J gene is TRBJ2-1, with TRBD1 matching 7 junction bases. CDR3 loop: CASSFDRVIGSEQFF. The sequenced DNA: TGTGCCAGCAGTTTCGACAGGGTTATAGGAAGTGAGCAGTTCTTC. This CDR3, with the reference TRBV7-9 and TRBJ2-1 proteins standing in past its ends, gives the full variable domain DTGVSQNPRHKITKRGQNVTFRCDPISEHNRLYWYRQTLGQGPEFLTYFQNEAQLEKSRLLSDRFSAERPKGSFSTLEIQRTEQGDSAMYLCASSFDRVIGSEQFFGPGTRLTVL.